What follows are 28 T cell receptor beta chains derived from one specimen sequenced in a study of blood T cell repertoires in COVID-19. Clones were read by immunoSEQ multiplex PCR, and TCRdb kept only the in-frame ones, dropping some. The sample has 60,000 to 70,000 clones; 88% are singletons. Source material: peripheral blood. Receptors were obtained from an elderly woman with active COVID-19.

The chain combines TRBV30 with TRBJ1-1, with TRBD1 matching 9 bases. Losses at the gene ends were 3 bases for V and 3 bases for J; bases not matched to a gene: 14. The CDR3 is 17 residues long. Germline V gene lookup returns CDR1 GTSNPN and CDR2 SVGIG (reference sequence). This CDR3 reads CAWRDRTGATWDTEAFF. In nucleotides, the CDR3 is TGTGCCTGGAGAGACAGGACAGGGGCGACTTGGGACACTGAAGCTTTCTTT.

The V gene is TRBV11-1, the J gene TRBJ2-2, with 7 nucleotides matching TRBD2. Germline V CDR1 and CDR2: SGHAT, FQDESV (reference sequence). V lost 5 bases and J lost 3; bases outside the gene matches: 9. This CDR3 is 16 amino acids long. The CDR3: CASSPRAGVYTGELFF. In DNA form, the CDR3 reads TGTGCCAGCAGCCCGAGGGCGGGGGTCTACACCGGGGAGCTGTTTTTT.

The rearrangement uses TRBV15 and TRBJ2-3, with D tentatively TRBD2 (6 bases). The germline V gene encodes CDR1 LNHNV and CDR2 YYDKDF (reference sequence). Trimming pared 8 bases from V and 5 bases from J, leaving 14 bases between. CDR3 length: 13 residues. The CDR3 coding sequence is TGTGCCACCGGGTTAGCGGTGGTAGATACGCAGTATTTT. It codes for CATGLAVVDTQYF.

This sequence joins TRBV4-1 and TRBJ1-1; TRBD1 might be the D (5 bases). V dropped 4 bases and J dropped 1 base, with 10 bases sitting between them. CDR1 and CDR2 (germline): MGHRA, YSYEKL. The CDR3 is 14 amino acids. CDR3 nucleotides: TGCGCCAGCAGCCGCTCAGGACAGAACACTGAAGCTTTCTTT. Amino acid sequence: CASSRSGQNTEAFF.

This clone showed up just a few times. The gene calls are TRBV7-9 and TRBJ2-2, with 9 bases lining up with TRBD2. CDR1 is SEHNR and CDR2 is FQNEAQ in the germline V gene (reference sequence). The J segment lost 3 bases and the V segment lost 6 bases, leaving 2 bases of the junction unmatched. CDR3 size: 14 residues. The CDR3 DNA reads TGTGCCAGCAGGACTAGCGGTGACACCGGGGAGCTGTTTTTT. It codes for CASRTSGDTGELFF. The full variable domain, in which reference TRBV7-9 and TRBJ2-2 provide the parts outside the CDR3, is DTGVSQNPRHKITKRGQNVTFRCDPISEHNRLYWYRQTLGQGPEFLTYFQNEAQLEKSRLLSDRFSAERPKGSFSTLEIQRTEQGDSAMYLCASRTSGDTGELFFGEGSRLTVL.

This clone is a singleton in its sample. The DNA of the CDR3 is TGTGCCAGCTCACCGGACAGGGGCTCTGAAAAACTGTTTTTT. Translating gives CASSPDRGSEKLFF. The chain carries TRBV18 and TRBJ1-4, with TRBD1 matching over 9 bases. V shed 3 bases, J shed 7 bases, and the junction held 3 bases outside the gene matches. Germline assignment: CDR1 KGHSH and CDR2 LQKENI. This CDR3 region has 14 residues.

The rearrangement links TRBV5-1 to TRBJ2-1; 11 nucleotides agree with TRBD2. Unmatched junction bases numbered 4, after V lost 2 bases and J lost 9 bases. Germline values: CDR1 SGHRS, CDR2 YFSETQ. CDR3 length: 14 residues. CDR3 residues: CASSFLAGGSEQFF. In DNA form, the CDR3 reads TGCGCCAGCAGCTTTCTAGCGGGGGGCTCTGAGCAGTTCTTC.

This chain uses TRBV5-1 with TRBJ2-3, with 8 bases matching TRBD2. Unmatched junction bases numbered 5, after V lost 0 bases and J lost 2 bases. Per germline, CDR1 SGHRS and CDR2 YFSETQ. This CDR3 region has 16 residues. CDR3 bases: TGCGCCAGCAGCTTGGGGAGCGGGGGCCTCACAGATACGCAGTATTTT. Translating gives CASSLGSGGLTDTQYF. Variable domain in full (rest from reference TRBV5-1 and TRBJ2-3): KAGVTQTPRYLIKTRGQQVTLSCSPISGHRSVSWYQQTPGQGLQFLFEYFSETQRNKGNFPGRFSGRQFSNSRSEMNVSTLELGDSALYLCASSLGSGGLTDTQYFGPGTRLTVL.

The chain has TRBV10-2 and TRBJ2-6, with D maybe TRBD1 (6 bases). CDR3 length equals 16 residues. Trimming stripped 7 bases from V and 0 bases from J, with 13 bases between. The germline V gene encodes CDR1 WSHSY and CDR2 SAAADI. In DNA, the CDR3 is TGCGCCAGCATTAACGACAGGAGCTCTGGGGCCAACGTCCTGACTTTC. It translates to CASINDRSSGANVLTF.

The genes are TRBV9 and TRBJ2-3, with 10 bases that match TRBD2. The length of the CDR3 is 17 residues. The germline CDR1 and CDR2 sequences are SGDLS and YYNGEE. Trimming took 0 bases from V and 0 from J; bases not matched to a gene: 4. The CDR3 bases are TGTGCCAGCAGCGTAGGTTCTAGCGGGGGAAGCACAGATACGCAGTATTTT. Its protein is CASSVGSSGGSTDTQYF.

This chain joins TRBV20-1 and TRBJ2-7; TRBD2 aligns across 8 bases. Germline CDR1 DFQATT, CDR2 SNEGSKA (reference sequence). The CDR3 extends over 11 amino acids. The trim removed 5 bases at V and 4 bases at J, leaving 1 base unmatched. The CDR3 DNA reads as TGCAGTGCTCCGGGGGGGTACGAGCAGTACTTC. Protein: CSAPGGYEQYF.

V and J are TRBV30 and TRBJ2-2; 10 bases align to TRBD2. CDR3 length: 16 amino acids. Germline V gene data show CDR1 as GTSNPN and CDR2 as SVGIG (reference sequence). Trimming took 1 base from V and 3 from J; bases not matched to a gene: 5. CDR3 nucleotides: TGTGCCTGGAGTGCGGTAGCGGGGGGATACACCGGGGAGCTGTTTTTT. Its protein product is CAWSAVAGGYTGELFF. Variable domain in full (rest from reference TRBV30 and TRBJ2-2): SQTIHQWPATLVQPVGSPLSLECTVEGTSNPNLYWYRQAAGRGLQLLFYSVGIGQISSEVPQNLSASRPQDRQFILSSKKLLLSDSGFYLCAWSAVAGGYTGELFFGEGSRLTVL.

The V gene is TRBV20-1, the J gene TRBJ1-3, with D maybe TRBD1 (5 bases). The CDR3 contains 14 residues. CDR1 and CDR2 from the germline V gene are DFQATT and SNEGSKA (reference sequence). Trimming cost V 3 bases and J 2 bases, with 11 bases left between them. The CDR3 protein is CSASYRGAGNTIYF. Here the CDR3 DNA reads TGCAGTGCTAGTTATCGGGGGGCTGGAAACACCATATATTTT.

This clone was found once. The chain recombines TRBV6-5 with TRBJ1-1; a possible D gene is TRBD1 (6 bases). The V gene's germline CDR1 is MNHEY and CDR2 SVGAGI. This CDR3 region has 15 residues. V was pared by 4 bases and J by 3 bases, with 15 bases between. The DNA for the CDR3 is TGTGCCAGCAGTTCCCCCCGGGAGGGGGACACTGAAGCTTTCTTT. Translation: CASSSPREGDTEAFF.

CDR3 in amino acids: CASSFIGTGMDNEQFF. CDR3 DNA sequence: TGTGCCAGCAGTTTTATCGGGACAGGTATGGACAATGAGCAGTTCTTC. This chain joins TRBV27 and TRBJ2-1, with TRBD1 matching over 8 bases. Germline CDR1 is MNHEY and CDR2 is SMNVEV (reference sequence). The V gene end was trimmed by 3 bases and the J gene end by 5 bases; junction bases not matched to a gene: 9. The CDR3 spans 16 residues.

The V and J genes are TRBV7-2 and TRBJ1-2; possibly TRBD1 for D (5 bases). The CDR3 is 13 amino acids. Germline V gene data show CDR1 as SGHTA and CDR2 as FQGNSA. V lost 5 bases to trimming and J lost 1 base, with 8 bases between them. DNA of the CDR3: TGTGCCAGCAGCAAACAGGTTAACTATGGCTACACCTTC. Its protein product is CASSKQVNYGYTF.

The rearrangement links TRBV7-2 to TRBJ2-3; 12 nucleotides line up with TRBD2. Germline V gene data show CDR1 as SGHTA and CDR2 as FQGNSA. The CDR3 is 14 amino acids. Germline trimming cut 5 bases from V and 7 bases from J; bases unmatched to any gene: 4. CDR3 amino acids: CASSPLAGGYTQYF. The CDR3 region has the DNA TGTGCCAGCAGCCCACTAGCGGGGGGCTATACGCAGTATTTT.

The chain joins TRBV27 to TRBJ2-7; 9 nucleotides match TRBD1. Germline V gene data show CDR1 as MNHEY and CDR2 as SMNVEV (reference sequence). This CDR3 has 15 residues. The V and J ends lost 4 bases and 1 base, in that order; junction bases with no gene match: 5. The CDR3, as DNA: TGTGCCAGCAGTTCCACCGGGACAGGGTCCTACGAGCAGTACTTC. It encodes CASSSTGTGSYEQYF.

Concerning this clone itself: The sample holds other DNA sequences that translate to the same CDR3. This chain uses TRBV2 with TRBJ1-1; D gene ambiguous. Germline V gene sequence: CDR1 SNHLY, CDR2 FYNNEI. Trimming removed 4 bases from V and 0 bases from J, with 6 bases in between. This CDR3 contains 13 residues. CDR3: CASSGGVNTEAFF. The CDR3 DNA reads TGTGCCAGCAGTGGGGGAGTGAACACTGAAGCTTTCTTT.

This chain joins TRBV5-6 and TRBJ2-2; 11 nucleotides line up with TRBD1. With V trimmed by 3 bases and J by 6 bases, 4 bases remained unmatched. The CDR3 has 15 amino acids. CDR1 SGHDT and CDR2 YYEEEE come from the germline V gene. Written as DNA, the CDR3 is TGTGCCAGCAGCTACCGGGACAGGGGGGCCGGGGAGCTGTTTTTT. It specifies CASSYRDRGAGELFF.

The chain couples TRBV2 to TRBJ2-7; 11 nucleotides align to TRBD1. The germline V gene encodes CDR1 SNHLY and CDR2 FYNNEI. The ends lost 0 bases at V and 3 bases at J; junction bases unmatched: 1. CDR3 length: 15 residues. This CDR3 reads CASSEAGTGGYEQYF. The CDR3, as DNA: TGTGCCAGCAGTGAAGCGGGGACAGGGGGCTACGAGCAGTACTTC.

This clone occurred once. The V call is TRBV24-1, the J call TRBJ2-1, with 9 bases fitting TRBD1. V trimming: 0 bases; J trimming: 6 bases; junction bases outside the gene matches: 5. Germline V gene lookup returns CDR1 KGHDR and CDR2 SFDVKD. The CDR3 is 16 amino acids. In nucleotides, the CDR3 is TGTGCCACCAGTGATTTGCCACAGGGGGCAGGCAATGAGCAGTTCTTC. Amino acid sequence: CATSDLPQGAGNEQFF.

The chain's CDR3 is CASSLRTGDPYEQYF. The DNA of the CDR3 is TGTGCCAGCAGCTTAAGGACAGGGGACCCCTACGAGCAGTACTTC. V and J are TRBV11-3 and TRBJ2-7; 9 positions match TRBD1. The V and J ends lost 2 bases and 2 bases, in that order; junction bases with no gene match: 4. The CDR3 totals 15 residues. Germline-derived CDR1 and CDR2 are SGHNT and YENEEA.

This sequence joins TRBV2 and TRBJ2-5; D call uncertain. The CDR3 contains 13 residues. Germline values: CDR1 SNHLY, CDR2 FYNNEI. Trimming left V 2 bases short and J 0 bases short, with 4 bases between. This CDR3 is CASSELYQETQYF. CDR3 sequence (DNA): TGTGCCAGCAGTGAACTGTACCAAGAGACCCAGTACTTC.

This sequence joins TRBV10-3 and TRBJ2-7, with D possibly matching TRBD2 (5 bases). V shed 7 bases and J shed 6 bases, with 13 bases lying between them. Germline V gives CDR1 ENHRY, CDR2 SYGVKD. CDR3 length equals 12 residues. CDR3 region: CAINTGSGEQYF. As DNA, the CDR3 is TGTGCCATCAATACGGGGTCAGGCGAGCAGTACTTC.

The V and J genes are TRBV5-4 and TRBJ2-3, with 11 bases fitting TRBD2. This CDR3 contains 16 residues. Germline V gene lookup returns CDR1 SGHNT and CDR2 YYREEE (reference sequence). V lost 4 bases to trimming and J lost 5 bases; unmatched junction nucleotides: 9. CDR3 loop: CASSTGTSGGRDTQYF. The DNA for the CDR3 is TGTGCCAGCAGCACCGGGACTAGCGGAGGCCGAGATACGCAGTATTTT.

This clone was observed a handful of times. In DNA form, the CDR3 reads TGTGCCAGCAGCTTACTAAGTGGTTCACCCCTCCACTTT. Translating it yields CASSLLSGSPLHF. The chain joins TRBV6-6 to TRBJ1-6; D is unresolved. Germline V lookup: CDR1 MNHNY, CDR2 SVGAGI (reference sequence). CDR3 size: 13 residues. V was shortened by 6 bases and J by 9 bases, with 12 bases between the two germline ends.

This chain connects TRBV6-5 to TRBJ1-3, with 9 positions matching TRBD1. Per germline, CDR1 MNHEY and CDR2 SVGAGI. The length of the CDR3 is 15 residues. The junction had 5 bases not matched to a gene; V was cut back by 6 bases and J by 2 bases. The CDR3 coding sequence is TGTGCCAGCAGACGAACAGGGGGCCCTGGAAACACCATATATTTT. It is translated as CASRRTGGPGNTIYF.